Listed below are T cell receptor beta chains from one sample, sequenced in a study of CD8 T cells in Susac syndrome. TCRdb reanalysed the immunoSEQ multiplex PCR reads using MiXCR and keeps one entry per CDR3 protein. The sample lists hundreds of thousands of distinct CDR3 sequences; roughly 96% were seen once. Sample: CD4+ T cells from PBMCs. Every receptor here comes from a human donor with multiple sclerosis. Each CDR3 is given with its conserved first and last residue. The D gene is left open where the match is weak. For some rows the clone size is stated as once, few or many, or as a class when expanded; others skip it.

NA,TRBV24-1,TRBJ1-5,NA,CATSAQGQPQHF,TGTGCCACCAGTGCTCAGGGCCAGCCCCAGCATTTT
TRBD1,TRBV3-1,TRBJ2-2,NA,CASSHRTGPTGELFF,TGTGCCAGCAGCCACAGGACAGGACCCACCGGGGAGCTGTTTTTT
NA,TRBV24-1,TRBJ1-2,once,CATSEPRTVNYGYTF,TGTGCCACCAGTGAACCCAGGACGGTGAACTATGGCTACACCTTC
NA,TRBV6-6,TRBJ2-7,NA,CASSQYYEQYF,TGTGCCAGCAGTCAGTACTACGAGCAGTACTTC
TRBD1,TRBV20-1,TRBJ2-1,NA,CSARDFWDRGNNEQFF,TGCAGTGCTAGAGACTTCTGGGACAGGGGCAACAATGAGCAGTTCTTC
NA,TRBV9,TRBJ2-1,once,CASSVVQGFDNEQFF,TGTGCCAGCAGCGTAGTTCAGGGGTTCGACAATGAGCAGTTCTTC
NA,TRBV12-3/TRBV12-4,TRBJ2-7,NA,CASRPLTVSYEQYF,TGTGCCAGCAGGCCTCTGACAGTGTCCTACGAGCAGTACTTC
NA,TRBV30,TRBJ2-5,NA,CAWSVRVTETQYF,TGTGCCTGGAGTGTAAGGGTAACGGAGACCCAGTACTTC
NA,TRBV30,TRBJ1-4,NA,CAWSVLPYEREKLFF,TGTGCCTGGAGTGTTTTGCCATACGAGCGGGAAAAACTGTTTTTT
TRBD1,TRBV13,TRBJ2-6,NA,CASTFGTGRSGANVLTF,TGTGCCAGCACCTTTGGGACAGGGCGTTCTGGGGCCAACGTCCTGACTTTC
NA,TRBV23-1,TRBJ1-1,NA,CASSQPGHLNTEAFF,TGCGCCAGCAGTCAGCCGGGACACCTGAACACTGAAGCTTTCTTT